This T cell receptor (beta chain) was identified in a study of T cell repertoires in cytomegalovirus infection. J gave up 8 bases and V 2 bases, and 10 bases lay outside the gene matches. CDR3 length equals 16 residues. Per the germline V gene, CDR1 is SGHDT and CDR2 is YYEEEE. A single record per CDR3 protein comes from TCRdb applying MiXCR to the reads. The repertoire holds around 440,000 distinct CDR3 sequences, with over 9% as singletons. This clonotype was recorded many times. This clonotype was sampled from a human donor in good health (CMV status not recorded). Some clones in this sample may be carry-over from other donors' samples. The sequenced sample consisted of PBMCs. The chain combines TRBV5-6 with TRBJ2-1; 10 nucleotides agree with TRBD2. In nucleotides, the CDR3 is TGTGCCAGCAGCTTACGCCTAGCGGGAGTTACCCATGAGCAGTTCTTC. Amino acid sequence: CASSLRLAGVTHEQFF.